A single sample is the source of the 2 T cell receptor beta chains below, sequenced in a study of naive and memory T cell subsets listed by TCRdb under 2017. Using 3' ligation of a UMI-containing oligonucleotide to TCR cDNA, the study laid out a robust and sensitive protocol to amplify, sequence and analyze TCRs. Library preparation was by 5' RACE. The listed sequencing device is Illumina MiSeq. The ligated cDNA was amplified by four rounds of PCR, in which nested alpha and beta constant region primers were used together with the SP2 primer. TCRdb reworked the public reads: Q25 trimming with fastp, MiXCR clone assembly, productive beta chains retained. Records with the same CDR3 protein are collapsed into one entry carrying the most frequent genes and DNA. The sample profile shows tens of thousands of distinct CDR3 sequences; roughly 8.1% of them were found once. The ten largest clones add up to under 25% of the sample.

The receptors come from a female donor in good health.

The CDR3 region is CASSYYRASGGRSGANVLTF. The CDR3, as DNA: TGTGCCAGCAGTTACTATCGGGCTAGCGGGGGTCGGTCTGGGGCCAACGTCCTGACTTTC. The V call is TRBV6-5, the J call TRBJ2-6; 10 bases map to TRBD2. This CDR3 is 20 amino acids long. Germline lookup yields CDR1 MNHEY and CDR2 SVGAGI. V was pared by 1 base and J by 1 base, with 10 bases of the junction left unmatched.

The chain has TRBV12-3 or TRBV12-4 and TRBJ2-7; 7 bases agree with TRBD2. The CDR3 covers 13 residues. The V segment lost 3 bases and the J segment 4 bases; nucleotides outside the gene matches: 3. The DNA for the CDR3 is TGTGCCAGCAGTTTTGGGGGGGGGTACGAGCAGTACTTC. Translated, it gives CASSFGGGYEQYF.